The sequence of this T cell receptor (beta chain) was determined in a study of cytomegalovirus exposure and HLA in healthy donors. PCR amplification relied on 60 Vbeta primers (plus 13 Jbeta primers). Measured with immunoSEQ multiplex PCR; TCRdb has only the in-frame clones, and not every one. The sample lists about 130,000 clones, 74% occurring once. V lost 6 bases to trimming and J lost 11 bases, with 11 bases between them. CDR1 is SNHLY, CDR2 FYNNEI, per germline. CDR3 length: 11 amino acids. Study-level points and caveats: The authors judged a highly shared variant cluster likely a sequencing artifact. The study assumed roughly uniform donor sequencing depth for presence/absence analyses. Several top significant clusters appeared, in a later analysis, to be linked to common viral pathogens.

As for this clone: The antigen remains unidentified.

Specimen: PBMCs. J is TRBJ1-5 and V is TRBV2; the D is unclear. The TCR comes from a woman aged 50 to 60 in good health and CMV-seropositive. DNA of the CDR3: TGTGCCAGCAGAAGGACTTTAACCCAGCATTTT. Translated, it gives CASRRTLTQHF.